This T cell receptor (beta chain) was identified during a study of cytomegalovirus exposure and HLA in healthy donors. General observations from the study: As was reported, the classifier diagnosed cytomegalovirus status with high specificity and sensitivity. Rare TCR sequences dominated, though some public TCRs recurred in many donors. Cytomegalovirus-associated status was assigned to some 160 TCR beta chains.

CDR3 size: 16 residues. Germline V gives CDR1 LGHNA, CDR2 YSLEER. The J segment lost 5 bases and the V segment lost 0 bases, leaving 10 bases of the junction unmatched. Sequenced by immunoSEQ multiplex PCR; TCRdb stores in-frame clones only, minus some. The sample consists of 260,000 or so clones, about 90% of them appearing once. For this clone: What it recognizes is unknown.

Separation from the approximately 670-subject first cohort characterized the roughly 120-subject validation cohort, to which the donors belonged. This rearrangement joins TRBV4-3 to TRBJ2-7; TRBD2 aligns across 7 bases. The source of this sequence is a woman in her twenties or thirties in good health and CMV-seronegative. Sequencing input: PBMCs. The DNA of the CDR3 is TGCGCCAGCAGCCAAGATCCCAGCGGGGTAGCCCACGAGCAGTACTTC. It yields the protein CASSQDPSGVAHEQYF.